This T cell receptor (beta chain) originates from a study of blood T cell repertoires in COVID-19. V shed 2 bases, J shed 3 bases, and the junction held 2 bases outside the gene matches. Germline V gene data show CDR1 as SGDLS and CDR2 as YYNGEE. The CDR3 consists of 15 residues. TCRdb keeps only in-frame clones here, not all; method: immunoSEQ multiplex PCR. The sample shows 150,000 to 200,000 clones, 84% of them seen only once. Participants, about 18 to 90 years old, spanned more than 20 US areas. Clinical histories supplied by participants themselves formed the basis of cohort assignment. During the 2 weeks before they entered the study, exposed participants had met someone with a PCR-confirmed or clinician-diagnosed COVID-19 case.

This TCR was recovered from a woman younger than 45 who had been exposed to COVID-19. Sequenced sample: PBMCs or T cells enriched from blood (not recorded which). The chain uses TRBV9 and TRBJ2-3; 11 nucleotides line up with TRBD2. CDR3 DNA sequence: TGTGCCAGCAGCGTTAGCGGGGGGGCGACAGATACGCAGTATTTT. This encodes CASSVSGGATDTQYF.